These 21 T cell receptor beta chains came from one sample sequenced in a study of shared clonotypes between healthy human individuals. Sequencing was performed with immunoSEQ multiplex PCR; in TCRdb, only in-frame clones are kept and a portion is missing. The sample records roughly 2 million clones, under 97% being singletons. The sample taken for sequencing was naive CD4+ T cells sorted from blood. Subset reported: CD45RA+ positively selected. The receptors derive from a man in his late teens or twenties in good health.

The chain employs TRBV30 and TRBJ2-1, with 8 bases that match TRBD1. The germline CDR1 and CDR2 sequences are GTSNPN and SVGIG (reference sequence). The CDR3 runs 15 residues. Losses at the gene ends were 3 bases for V and 14 bases for J; bases not matched to a gene: 18. CDR3 sequence reads: CAWSAGGGSGLKEFF. CDR3 DNA: TGTGCCTGGAGCGCAGGGGGCGGCTCAGGGCTAAAGGAGTTCTTC.

This sequence joins TRBV6-1 and TRBJ1-1, with unresolved D. The germline gives CDR1 MNHNS, CDR2 SASEGT. The ends were cut back, 2 bases at V and 1 base at J, with 11 bases in the middle. The CDR3 loop spans 15 amino acids. CDR3 bases: TGTGCCAGCAGTGAATTGTACCAGGAGAACACTGAAGCTTTCTTT. Its protein product is CASSELYQENTEAFF.

The chain joins TRBV5-5 to TRBJ2-7; D uncertain. There are 14 residues in the CDR3. Per the germline V gene, CDR1 is SGHKS and CDR2 is YYEKEE (reference sequence). The V end lost 5 bases, the J end lost 0 bases, and 12 bases lay between the germline ends. CDR3 residues: CASSPGRISYEQYF. For the CDR3, the DNA is TGTGCCAGCAGTCCCGGTCGGATCTCCTACGAGCAGTACTTC.

The gene calls are TRBV10-3 and TRBJ2-2; D remains ambiguous. Germline V gene data show CDR1 as ENHRY and CDR2 as SYGVKD. CDR3 length equals 14 residues. Between the trimmed V and J ends, which lost 4 bases and 0 bases, there was a span of 6 bases. The CDR3 is CAISAASNTGELFF. CDR3 bases: TGTGCCATCAGTGCTGCTTCGAACACCGGGGAGCTGTTTTTT.

The chain couples TRBV5-1 to TRBJ1-1; 7 bases map to TRBD1. Trimming at V came to 4 bases and at J to 3 bases, leaving 6 bases not matched to a gene. Germline loops: CDR1 SGHRS, CDR2 YFSETQ. The CDR3 totals 14 residues. CDR3 DNA sequence: TGCGCCAGCAGCGTAGGGGGCATGGACACTGAAGCTTTCTTT. As protein: CASSVGGMDTEAFF.

The V gene is TRBV11-2, the J gene TRBJ2-4; D is unresolved. The V and J ends lost 4 bases and 0 bases respectively, with 10 bases between them. CDR1 is SGHAT and CDR2 is FQNNGV in the germline V gene. The CDR3 consists of 15 residues. CDR3 in DNA: TGTGCCAGCAGCTCCACCGACCTAGCCAAAAACATTCAGTACTTC. Its protein is CASSSTDLAKNIQYF.

This clone was recorded only once. J is TRBJ1-5 and V is TRBV6-1; 10 bases are shared with TRBD1. The junction had 7 bases not matched to a gene; V was cut back by 8 bases and J by 6 bases. Germline V CDR1 and CDR2: MNHNS, SASEGT. CDR3 length equals 14 residues. This CDR3 reads CASVGDRGIQPQHF. The CDR3 nucleotides are TGTGCCAGCGTGGGGGACAGGGGTATTCAGCCCCAGCATTTT.

J is TRBJ1-2 and V is TRBV19; TRBD1 might be the D (5 bases). The CDR3 totals 15 residues. Germline assignment: CDR1 LNHDA and CDR2 SQIVND (reference sequence). The V end was cut by 4 bases, the J end by 5 bases, with 17 bases between. The CDR3 DNA reads TGTGCCAGTAGTAGGATACAGGCTGAAGAGTATGGCTACACCTTC. Protein sequence: CASSRIQAEEYGYTF.

The chain employs TRBV6-1 and TRBJ1-6, with a tentative D call TRBD1 (5 bases). Germline V gene data show CDR1 as MNHNS and CDR2 as SASEGT. V was cut by 0 bases and J by 5 bases, with 14 bases left in between. The CDR3 is 17 amino acids. The CDR3 loop is CASSEARGVKNNSPLHF. The CDR3 bases are TGTGCCAGCAGTGAAGCGCGGGGGGTGAAAAATAATTCACCCCTCCACTTT.

The rearrangement uses TRBV30 and TRBJ1-5; D remains ambiguous. Per the germline V gene, CDR1 is GTSNPN and CDR2 is SVGIG (reference sequence). This CDR3 comprises 14 residues. V gave up 3 bases and J gave up 7 bases, with 16 bases separating them. CDR3 sequence (DNA): TGTGCCTGGAGCCTTCCGGGAAGCGGGCAGCCCCAGCATTTT. Amino acid sequence: CAWSLPGSGQPQHF. Supplemented by reference TRBV30 and TRBJ1-5, the full variable domain reads SQTIHQWPATLVQPVGSPLSLECTVEGTSNPNLYWYRQAAGRGLQLLFYSVGIGQISSEVPQNLSASRPQDRQFILSSKKLLLSDSGFYLCAWSLPGSGQPQHFGDGTRLSIL.

The chain carries TRBV5-4 and TRBJ1-1; D may be TRBD1 (5 bases). V was pared by 3 bases and J by 8 bases, with 14 bases between. The length of the CDR3 is 13 residues. Per the germline V gene, CDR1 is SGHNT and CDR2 is YYREEE (reference sequence). Here the CDR3 reads CASSSGAGGEAFF. The CDR3 DNA reads TGTGCCAGCAGCTCCGGGGCGGGAGGGGAAGCTTTCTTT.

The chain combines TRBV7-2 with TRBJ2-7; 7 positions match TRBD2. Germline lookup yields CDR1 SGHTA and CDR2 FQGNSA. The CDR3 sequence is 14 residues long. V lost 4 bases and J lost 3; bases outside the gene matches: 6. The CDR3 nucleotides read TGTGCCAGCAGCTCGGGACTACTACTCTACGAGCAGTACTTC. It encodes CASSSGLLLYEQYF.

This clone was seen just once. V gene TRBV18 combines with J gene TRBJ1-4; no clear D gene. The V gene's germline CDR1 is KGHSH and CDR2 LQKENI. V was pared by 3 bases and J by 0 bases, with 8 bases between. The CDR3 totals 15 residues. The chain's CDR3 is CASSPNGATNEKLFF. CDR3 coding DNA: TGTGCCAGCTCACCCAACGGTGCAACTAATGAAAAACTGTTTTTT.

The rearrangement joins TRBV28 to TRBJ1-3, with 10 bases identical to TRBD1. The ends lost 2 bases at V and 5 bases at J; junction bases unmatched: 3. The CDR3 covers 15 residues. Looked up from germline, CDR1 is MDHEN and CDR2 is SYDVKM. CDR3 DNA sequence: TGTGCCAGCAGTTTACGGGACAGGGGAAGAAACACCATATATTTT. Its translation is CASSLRDRGRNTIYF. Full variable domain (rest looked up from reference TRBV28 and TRBJ1-3): DVKVTQSSRYLVKRTGEKVFLECVQDMDHENMFWYRQDPGLGLRLIYFSYDVKMKEKGDIPEGYSVSREKKERFSLILESASTNQTSMYLCASSLRDRGRNTIYFGEGSWLTVV.

As regards this clone: This same CDR3 is encoded by further DNA sequences in the sample. The genes are TRBV30 and TRBJ1-3; D not resolved. Trimming pared 2 bases from V and 4 bases from J, leaving 9 bases between. The CDR3 runs to 13 residues. CDR1 is GTSNPN and CDR2 is SVGIG in the germline V gene (reference sequence). CDR3 nucleotides: TGTGCCTGGAGTAACCTTTCAGGAAACACCATATATTTT. Translation gives CAWSNLSGNTIYF.

The DNA for the CDR3 is TGTGCCAGCAGCCGCGGACACGAGGTCTACGAGCAGTACTTC. Its protein product is CASSRGHEVYEQYF. The chain employs TRBV6-5 and TRBJ2-7, with a tentative D call TRBD1 (5 bases). Germline lookup yields CDR1 MNHEY and CDR2 SVGAGI. V lost 6 bases to trimming and J lost 3 bases, with 15 bases between them. The CDR3 runs 14 residues.

The chain carries TRBV11-2 and TRBJ2-7, with unresolved D. This CDR3 region has 14 residues. CDR1 is SGHAT and CDR2 is FQNNGV in the germline V gene. V lost 1 base and J lost 3, with 10 bases in between. CDR3 loop: CASSLASLHYEQYF. CDR3 DNA: TGTGCCAGCAGCTTAGCGAGCCTTCACTACGAGCAGTACTTC. Full variable domain (rest looked up from reference TRBV11-2 and TRBJ2-7): EAGVAQSPRYKIIEKRQSVAFWCNPISGHATLYWYQQILGQGPKLLIQFQNNGVVDDSQLPKDRFSAERLKGVDSTLKIQPAKLEDSAVYLCASSLASLHYEQYFGPGTRLTVT.

This clone came up once. The chain employs TRBV11-2 and TRBJ2-7; 7 bases are shared with TRBD1. Unmatched junction bases numbered 12, after V lost 5 bases and J lost 5 bases. This CDR3 has 15 amino acids. Germline lookup yields CDR1 SGHAT and CDR2 FQNNGV. CDR3 sequence reads: CASSLRQGRGHEQYF. The DNA for the CDR3 is TGTGCCAGCAGCCTAAGACAGGGAAGAGGGCACGAGCAGTACTTC.

Regarding this clone: The identical CDR3 is also encoded by other nucleotide sequences in the sample. The rearrangement joins TRBV5-4 to TRBJ1-2; 10 bases agree with TRBD1. Germline loops: CDR1 SGHNT, CDR2 YYREEE (reference sequence). The CDR3 has 14 amino acids. Unmatched junction bases numbered 5, after V lost 4 bases and J lost 5 bases. This CDR3 reads CASSPPGQGYGYTF. DNA of the CDR3: TGTGCCAGCAGCCCGCCGGGACAGGGGTATGGCTACACCTTC. The whole variable domain, filled in from reference TRBV5-4 and TRBJ1-2, reads ETGVTQSPTHLIKTRGQQVTLRCSSQSGHNTVSWYQQALGQGPQFIFQYYREEENGRGNFPPRFSGLQFPNYSSELNVNALELDDSALYLCASSPPGQGYGYTFGSGTRLTVV.

This clone has just one count. The rearrangement links TRBV5-1 to TRBJ2-2; no clear D gene. Germline loops: CDR1 SGHRS, CDR2 YFSETQ. Trimming cost V 0 bases and J 4 bases, with 7 bases left between them. The CDR3 covers 14 residues. CDR3 region: CASSLDDPTGELFF. The CDR3 region has the DNA TGCGCCAGCAGCTTGGATGATCCCACCGGGGAGCTGTTTTTT.

The V gene is TRBV6-1, the J gene TRBJ1-4; D is unresolved. The CDR3 totals 14 residues. Germline CDR1 and CDR2: MNHNS and SASEGT. Trimming took off 3 bases at V and 5 bases at J, with 10 bases between the two ends. DNA for the CDR3: TGTGCCAGCAGTGAGCGGGCAAAGAATGAAAAACTGTTTTTT. Residues: CASSERAKNEKLFF.